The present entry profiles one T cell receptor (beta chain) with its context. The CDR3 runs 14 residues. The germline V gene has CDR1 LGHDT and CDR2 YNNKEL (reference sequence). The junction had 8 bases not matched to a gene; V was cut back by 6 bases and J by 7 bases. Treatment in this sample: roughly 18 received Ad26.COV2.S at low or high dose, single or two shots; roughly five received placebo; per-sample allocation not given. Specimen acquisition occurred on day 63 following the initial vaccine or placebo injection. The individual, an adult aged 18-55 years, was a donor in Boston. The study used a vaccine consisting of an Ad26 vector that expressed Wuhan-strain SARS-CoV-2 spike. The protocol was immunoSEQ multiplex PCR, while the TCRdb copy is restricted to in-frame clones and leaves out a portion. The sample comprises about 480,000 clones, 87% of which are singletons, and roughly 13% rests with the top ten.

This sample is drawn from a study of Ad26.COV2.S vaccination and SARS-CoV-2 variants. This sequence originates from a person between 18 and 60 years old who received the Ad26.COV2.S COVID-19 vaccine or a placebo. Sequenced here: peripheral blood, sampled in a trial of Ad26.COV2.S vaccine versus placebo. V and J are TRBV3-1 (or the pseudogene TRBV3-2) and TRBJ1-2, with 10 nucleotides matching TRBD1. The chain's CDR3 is CASRPRDRGGGYTF. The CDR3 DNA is TGTGCCAGCAGGCCCCGGGACAGGGGAGGTGGCTACACCTTC.